This T cell receptor beta chain was obtained from a study of blood T cell repertoires in COVID-19. Overall study: The origin of the acute and convalescent COVID-19 samples was the United States, Italy and Spain. Sources were T cells, B-cell-depleted T cells, or PBMCs; the material itself was cDNA or gDNA.

Germline CDR1 is MNHEY and CDR2 is SMNVEV (reference sequence). The CDR3 contains 16 residues. V shed 5 bases and J shed 0 bases, with 14 bases lying between them. Methods used by the authors: Amplification of reference gene primers was used by the study to estimate nucleated cell counts. Sequencing was performed with immunoSEQ multiplex PCR; in TCRdb, only in-frame clones are kept and a portion is missing. V and J calls and clone size are copied from that table; D and trimming were computed from the DNA. The table includes just over 150,000 clones, almost 85% detected once. The sequencing input was peripheral blood. This chain uses TRBV27 with TRBJ1-5, with D unclear. The receptor was isolated from a woman older than 75 with acute or convalescent COVID-19. In DNA, the CDR3 is TGTGCCAGCAGTCCAAGATTGAGCCTTAGCAATCAGCCCCAGCATTTT. Translating gives CASSPRLSLSNQPQHF.